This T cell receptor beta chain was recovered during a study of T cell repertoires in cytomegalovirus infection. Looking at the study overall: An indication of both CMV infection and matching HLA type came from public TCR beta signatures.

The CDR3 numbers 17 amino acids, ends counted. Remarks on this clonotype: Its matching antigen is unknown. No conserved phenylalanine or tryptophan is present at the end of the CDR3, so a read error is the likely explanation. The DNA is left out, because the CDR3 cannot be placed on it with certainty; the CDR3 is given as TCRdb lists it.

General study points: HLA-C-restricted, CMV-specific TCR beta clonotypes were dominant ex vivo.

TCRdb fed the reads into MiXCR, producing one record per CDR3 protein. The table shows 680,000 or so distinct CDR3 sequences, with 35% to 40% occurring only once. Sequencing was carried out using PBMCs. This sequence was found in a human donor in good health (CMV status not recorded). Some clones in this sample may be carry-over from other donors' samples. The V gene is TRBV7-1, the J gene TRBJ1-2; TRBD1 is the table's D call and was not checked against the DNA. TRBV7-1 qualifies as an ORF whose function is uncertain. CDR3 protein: CASSSAEMGALNYGYTL.